The 6 T cell receptor beta chains reported below all come from one sample, sequenced in a study of T cell responses to AZD1222 COVID-19 vaccine. Method: immunoSEQ multiplex PCR; TCRdb's copy keeps in-frame clones and lacks some. This table holds approximately 44,000 clones, about 78% found once. Sequencing was performed on peripheral blood, taken on day 0 of AZD1222 vaccination. The receptors stem from an adult in good health.

The rearrangement uses TRBV3-1 (or the pseudogene TRBV3-2) and TRBJ2-3; possible D gene TRBD1, 6 bases. The CDR3 runs 12 residues. Per germline, CDR1 LGHDT and CDR2 YNNKEL (reference sequence). Trimming stripped 5 bases from V and 10 bases from J, with 13 bases between. CDR3: CASSYRQVPQYF. CDR3 in DNA: TGTGCCAGCAGCTATCGACAGGTACCGCAGTATTTT.

Here the CDR3 DNA reads TGTGCCAGCACGATGCAGGTGAATAATTCACCCCTCCACTTT. Its protein is CASTMQVNNSPLHF. V gene TRBV2 combines with J gene TRBJ1-6; D not certain. There are 14 residues in the CDR3. The germline gives CDR1 SNHLY, CDR2 FYNNEI. Trimming shortened V by 7 bases and J by 5 bases, and 12 bases separated the two germline ends.

The chain has TRBV6-1 and TRBJ1-3, with D perhaps matching TRBD1 (6 bases). Trimming took 2 bases from V and 0 from J, leaving 14 bases between them. The CDR3 is 17 amino acids. Germline V lookup: CDR1 MNHNS, CDR2 SASEGT. The CDR3 loop is CASSENRDLSSGNTIYF. In nucleotides, the CDR3 is TGTGCCAGCAGTGAAAACAGGGACCTCTCCTCTGGAAACACCATATATTTT.

The chain combines TRBV19 with TRBJ1-5; 7 nucleotides line up with TRBD1. The V gene end was trimmed by 5 bases and the J gene end by 6 bases; junction bases not matched to a gene: 10. The CDR3 is 15 residues long. Germline CDR1 is LNHDA and CDR2 is SQIVND (reference sequence). CDR3 sequence reads: CASSSSGAGGQPQHF. For the CDR3, the DNA is TGTGCCAGTAGTTCCTCCGGGGCAGGGGGTCAGCCCCAGCATTTT.

This chain joins TRBV4-3 and TRBJ1-1; no clear D. The CDR3 is made up of 13 amino acids. Germline V gene sequence: CDR1 LGHNA, CDR2 YSLEER. V lost 4 bases to trimming and J lost 3 bases, with 9 bases between them. The CDR3 DNA reads as TGCGCCAGCAGCCTACGCCGGGACACTGAAGCTTTCTTT. Its translation: CASSLRRDTEAFF.

The rearrangement links TRBV28 to TRBJ1-4; no clear D gene. This CDR3 region has 13 residues. Germline loops: CDR1 MDHEN, CDR2 SYDVKM. Trimming shortened V by 3 bases and J by 6 bases, and 8 bases separated the two germline ends. CDR3 coding DNA: TGTGCCAGCAGTTTGGGCGGGGATGAAAAACTGTTTTTT. Residues: CASSLGGDEKLFF.